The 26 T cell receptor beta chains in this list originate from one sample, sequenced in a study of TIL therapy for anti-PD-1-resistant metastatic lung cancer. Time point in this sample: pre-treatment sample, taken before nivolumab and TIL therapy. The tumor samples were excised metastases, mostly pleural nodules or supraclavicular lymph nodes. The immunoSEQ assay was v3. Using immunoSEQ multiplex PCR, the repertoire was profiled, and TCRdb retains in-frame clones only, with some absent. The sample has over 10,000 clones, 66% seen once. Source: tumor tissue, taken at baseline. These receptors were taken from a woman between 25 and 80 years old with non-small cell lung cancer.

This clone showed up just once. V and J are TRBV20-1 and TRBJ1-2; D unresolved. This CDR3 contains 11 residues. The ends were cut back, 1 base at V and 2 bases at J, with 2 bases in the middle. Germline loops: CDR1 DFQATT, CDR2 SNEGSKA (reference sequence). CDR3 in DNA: TGCAGTGCTAGAGTAAACTATGGCTACACCTTC. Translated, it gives CSARVNYGYTF.

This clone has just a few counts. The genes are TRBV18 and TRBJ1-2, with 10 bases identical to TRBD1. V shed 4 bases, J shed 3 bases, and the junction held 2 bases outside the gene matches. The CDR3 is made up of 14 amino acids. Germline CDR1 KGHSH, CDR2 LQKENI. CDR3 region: CASSQGTGDYGYTF. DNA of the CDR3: TGTGCCAGCTCACAGGGGACAGGGGACTATGGCTACACCTTC.

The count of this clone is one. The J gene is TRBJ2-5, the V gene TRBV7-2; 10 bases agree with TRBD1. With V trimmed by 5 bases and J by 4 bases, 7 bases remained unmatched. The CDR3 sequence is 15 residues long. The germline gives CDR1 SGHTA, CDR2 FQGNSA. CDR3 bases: TGTGCCAGCAGCCCCGTCAGGACAGGGGGAGAGACCCAGTACTTC. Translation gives CASSPVRTGGETQYF.

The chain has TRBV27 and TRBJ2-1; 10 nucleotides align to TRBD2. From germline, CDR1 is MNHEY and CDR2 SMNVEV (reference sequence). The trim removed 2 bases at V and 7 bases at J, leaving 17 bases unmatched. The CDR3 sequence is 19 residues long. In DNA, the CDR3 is TGTGCCAGCAGTTTAGGCGCTAGCGGGAGAGGGGGTGGGCGGAATGAGCAGTTCTTC. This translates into CASSLGASGRGGGRNEQFF.

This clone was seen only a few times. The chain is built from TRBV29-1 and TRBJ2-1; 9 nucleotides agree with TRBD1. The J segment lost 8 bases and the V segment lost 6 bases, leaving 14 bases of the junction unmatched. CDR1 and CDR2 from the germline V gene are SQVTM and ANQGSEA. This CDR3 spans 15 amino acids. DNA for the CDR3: TGCAGCGTCTCGGGGGCGGGACAGGGTATCGATGAGCAGTTCTTC. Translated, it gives CSVSGAGQGIDEQFF.

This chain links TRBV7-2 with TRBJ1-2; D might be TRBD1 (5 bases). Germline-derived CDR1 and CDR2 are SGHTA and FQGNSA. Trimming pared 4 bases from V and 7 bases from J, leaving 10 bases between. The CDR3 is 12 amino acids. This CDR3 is CASSSQGSGYTF. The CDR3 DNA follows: TGTGCCAGCAGCTCTCAGGGAAGTGGCTACACCTTC.

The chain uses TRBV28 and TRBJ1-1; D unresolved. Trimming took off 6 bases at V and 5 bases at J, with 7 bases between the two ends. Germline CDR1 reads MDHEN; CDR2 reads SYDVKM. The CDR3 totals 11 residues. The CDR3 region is CASRGRTEAFF. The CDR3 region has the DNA TGTGCCAGCAGGGGGAGGACTGAAGCTTTCTTT.

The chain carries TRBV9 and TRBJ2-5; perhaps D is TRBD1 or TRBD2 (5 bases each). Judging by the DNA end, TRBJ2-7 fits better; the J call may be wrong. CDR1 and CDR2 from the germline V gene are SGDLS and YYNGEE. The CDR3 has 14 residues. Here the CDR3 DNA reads TGTGCCAGCAGCGTTGAGGGGAGCTCCTACGAGCAGTACTTC. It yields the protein CASSVEGSSYEQYF.

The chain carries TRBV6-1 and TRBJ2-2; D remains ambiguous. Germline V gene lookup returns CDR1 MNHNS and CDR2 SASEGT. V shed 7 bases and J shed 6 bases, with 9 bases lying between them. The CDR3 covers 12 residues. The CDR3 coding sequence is TGTGCCAGCAATCTCCACCCCGGGGAGCTGTTTTTT. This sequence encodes CASNLHPGELFF.

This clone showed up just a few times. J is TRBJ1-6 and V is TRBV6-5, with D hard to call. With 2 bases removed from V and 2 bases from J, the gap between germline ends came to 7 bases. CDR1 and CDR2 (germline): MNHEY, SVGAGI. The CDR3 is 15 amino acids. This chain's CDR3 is CASSYEGPYNSPLHF. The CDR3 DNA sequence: TGTGCCAGCAGTTACGAAGGACCCTATAATTCACCCCTCCACTTT.

Written as DNA, the CDR3 is TGTGCCAGCAGCGTACAGGGGCCCCCTGGAAACACCATATATTTT. It encodes CASSVQGPPGNTIYF. The rearrangement joins TRBV7-3 to TRBJ1-3, with 7 bases matching TRBD1. This CDR3 region has 15 residues. Germline V CDR1 and CDR2: SGHTA, FQGTGA. V was clipped by 5 bases and J by 2 bases; unmatched bases: 6.

The CDR3 DNA sequence: TGTGCCAGCAGCTTAGCTCGAACAGGGGGCTATGGCTACACCTTC. Translating gives CASSLARTGGYGYTF. The chain joins TRBV7-2 to TRBJ1-2, with 8 bases that match TRBD1. This CDR3 contains 15 residues. CDR1 and CDR2 (germline): SGHTA, FQGNSA. V lost 0 bases, J lost 4 bases, and 4 bases stayed unmatched.

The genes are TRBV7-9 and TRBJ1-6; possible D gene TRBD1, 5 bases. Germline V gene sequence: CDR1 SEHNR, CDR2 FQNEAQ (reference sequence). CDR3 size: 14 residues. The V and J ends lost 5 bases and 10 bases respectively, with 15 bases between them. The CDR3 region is CASSASGTESPLHF. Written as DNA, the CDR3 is TGTGCCAGCAGCGCGTCGGGGACCGAATCACCCCTCCACTTT.

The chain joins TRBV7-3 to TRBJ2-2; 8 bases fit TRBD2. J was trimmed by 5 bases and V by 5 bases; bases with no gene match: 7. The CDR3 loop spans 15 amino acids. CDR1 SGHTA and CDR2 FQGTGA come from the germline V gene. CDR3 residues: CASSPSGGATGELFF. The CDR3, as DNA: TGTGCCAGCAGCCCCTCCGGGGGGGCGACCGGGGAGCTGTTTTTT. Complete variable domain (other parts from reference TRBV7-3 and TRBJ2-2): GAGVSQTPSNKVTEKGKYVELRCDPISGHTALYWYRQSLGQGPEFLIYFQGTGAADDSGLPNDRFFAVRPEGSVSTLKIQRTERGDSAVYLCASSPSGGATGELFFGEGSRLTVL.

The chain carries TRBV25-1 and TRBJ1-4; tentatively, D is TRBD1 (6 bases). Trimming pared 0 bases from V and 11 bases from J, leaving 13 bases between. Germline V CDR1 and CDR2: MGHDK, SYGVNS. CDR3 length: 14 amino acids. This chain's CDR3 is CASSEYSGGAKLFF. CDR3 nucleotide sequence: TGTGCCAGCAGTGAATATTCCGGGGGCGCGAAACTGTTTTTT.

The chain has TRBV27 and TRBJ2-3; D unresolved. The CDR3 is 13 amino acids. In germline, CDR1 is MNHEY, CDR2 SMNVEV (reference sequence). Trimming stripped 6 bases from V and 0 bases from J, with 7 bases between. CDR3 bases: TGTGCCAGCAGGGGCTATAGCACAGATACGCAGTATTTT. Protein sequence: CASRGYSTDTQYF.

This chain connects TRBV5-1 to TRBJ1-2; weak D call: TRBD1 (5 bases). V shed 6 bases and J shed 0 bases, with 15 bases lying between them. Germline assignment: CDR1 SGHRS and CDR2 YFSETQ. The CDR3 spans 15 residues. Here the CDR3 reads CASTPGGYANYGYTF. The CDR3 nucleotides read TGCGCCAGCACACCCGGGGGATATGCTAACTATGGCTACACCTTC.

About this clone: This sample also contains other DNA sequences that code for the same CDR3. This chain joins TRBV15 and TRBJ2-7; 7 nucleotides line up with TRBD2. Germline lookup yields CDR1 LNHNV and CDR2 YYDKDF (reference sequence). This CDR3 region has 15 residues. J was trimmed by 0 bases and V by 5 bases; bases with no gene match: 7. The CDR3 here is CATSRASGSSYEQYF. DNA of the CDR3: TGTGCCACCAGCCGCGCTAGCGGAAGCTCCTACGAGCAGTACTTC. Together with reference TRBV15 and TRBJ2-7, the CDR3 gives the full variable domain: DAMVIQNPRYQVTQFGKPVTLSCSQTLNHNVMYWYQQKSSQAPKLLFHYYDKDFNNEADTPDNFQSRRPNTSFCFLDIRSPGLGDTAMYLCATSRASGSSYEQYFGPGTRLTVT.

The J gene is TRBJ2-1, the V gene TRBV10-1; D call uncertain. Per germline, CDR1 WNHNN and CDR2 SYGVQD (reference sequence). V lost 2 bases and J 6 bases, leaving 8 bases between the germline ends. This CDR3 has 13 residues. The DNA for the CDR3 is TGCGCCAGCAGTGAGGGGCAGCTCAATGAGCAGTTCTTC. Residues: CASSEGQLNEQFF.

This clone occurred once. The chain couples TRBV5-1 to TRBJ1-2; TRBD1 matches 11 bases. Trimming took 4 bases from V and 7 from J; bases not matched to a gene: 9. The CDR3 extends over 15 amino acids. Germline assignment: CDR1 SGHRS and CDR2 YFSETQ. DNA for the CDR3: TGCGCCAGCAGCCCAGAGGACAGGGGGCGAGCTGGCTACACCTTC. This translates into CASSPEDRGRAGYTF.

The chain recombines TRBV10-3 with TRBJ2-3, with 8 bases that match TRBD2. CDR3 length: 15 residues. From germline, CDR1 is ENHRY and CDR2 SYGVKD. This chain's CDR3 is CASQFGAGGSDTQYF. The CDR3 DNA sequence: TGTGCTTCTCAATTCGGGGCGGGGGGTTCAGATACGCAGTATTTT.

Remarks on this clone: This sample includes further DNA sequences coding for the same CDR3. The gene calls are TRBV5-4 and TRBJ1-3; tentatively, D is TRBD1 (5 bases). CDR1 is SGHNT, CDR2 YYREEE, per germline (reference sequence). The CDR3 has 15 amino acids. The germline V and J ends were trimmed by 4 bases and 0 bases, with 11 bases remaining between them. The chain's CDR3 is CASSLQGDSGNTIYF. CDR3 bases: TGTGCCAGCAGCCTTCAAGGGGACTCTGGAAACACCATATATTTT.

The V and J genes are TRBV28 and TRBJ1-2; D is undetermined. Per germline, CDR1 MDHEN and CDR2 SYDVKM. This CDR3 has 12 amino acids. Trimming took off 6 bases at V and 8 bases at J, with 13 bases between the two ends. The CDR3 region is CASSSPREGYTF. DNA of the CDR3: TGTGCCAGCAGCTCACCACGGGAGGGCTACACCTTC.

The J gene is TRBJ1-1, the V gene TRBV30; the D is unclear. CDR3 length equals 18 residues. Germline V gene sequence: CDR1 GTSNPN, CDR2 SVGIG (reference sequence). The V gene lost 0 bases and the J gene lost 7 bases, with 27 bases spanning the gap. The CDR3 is CAWSVPFPPPASSIEAFF. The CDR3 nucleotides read TGTGCCTGGAGTGTACCTTTCCCGCCACCGGCAAGTTCGATTGAAGCTTTCTTT.

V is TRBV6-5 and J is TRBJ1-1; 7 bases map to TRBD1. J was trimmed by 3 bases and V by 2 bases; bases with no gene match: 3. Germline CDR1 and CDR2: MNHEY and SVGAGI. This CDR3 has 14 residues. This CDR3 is CASSYRGPDTEAFF. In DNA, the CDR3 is TGTGCCAGCAGTTACAGGGGGCCCGACACTGAAGCTTTCTTT.

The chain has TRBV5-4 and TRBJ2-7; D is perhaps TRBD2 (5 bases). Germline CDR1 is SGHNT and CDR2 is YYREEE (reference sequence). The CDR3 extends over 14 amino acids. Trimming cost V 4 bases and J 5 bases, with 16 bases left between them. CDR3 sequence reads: CASSRSVAGNEQYF. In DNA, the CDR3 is TGTGCCAGCAGCCGAAGTGTGGCGGGCAACGAGCAGTACTTC.